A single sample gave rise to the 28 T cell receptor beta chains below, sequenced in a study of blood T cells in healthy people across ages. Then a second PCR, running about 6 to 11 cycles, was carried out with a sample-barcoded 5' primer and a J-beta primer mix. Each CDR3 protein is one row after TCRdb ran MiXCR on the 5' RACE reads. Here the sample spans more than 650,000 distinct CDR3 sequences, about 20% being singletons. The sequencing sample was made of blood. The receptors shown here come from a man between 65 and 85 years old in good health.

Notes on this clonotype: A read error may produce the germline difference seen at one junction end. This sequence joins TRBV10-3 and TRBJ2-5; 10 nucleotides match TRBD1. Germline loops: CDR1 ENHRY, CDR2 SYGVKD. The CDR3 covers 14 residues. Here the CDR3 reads CATRRDRGYNVQSF. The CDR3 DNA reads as TGTGCCACCCGAAGGGACAGGGGTTACAATGTACAGTCCTTC.

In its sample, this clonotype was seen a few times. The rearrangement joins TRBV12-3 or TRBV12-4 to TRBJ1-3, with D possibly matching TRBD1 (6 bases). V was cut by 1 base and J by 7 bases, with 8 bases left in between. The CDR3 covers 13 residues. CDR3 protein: CASSLGQGNTIYF. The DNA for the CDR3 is TGTGCCAGCAGTTTAGGGCAGGGGAACACCATATATTTT.

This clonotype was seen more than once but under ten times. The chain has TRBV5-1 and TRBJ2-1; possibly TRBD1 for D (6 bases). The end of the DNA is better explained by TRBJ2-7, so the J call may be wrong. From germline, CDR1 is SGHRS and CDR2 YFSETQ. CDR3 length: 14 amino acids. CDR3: CASRIGDTTAEQYF. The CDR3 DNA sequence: TGCGCCAGCAGGATAGGGGACACCACTGCCGAGCAGTACTTC.

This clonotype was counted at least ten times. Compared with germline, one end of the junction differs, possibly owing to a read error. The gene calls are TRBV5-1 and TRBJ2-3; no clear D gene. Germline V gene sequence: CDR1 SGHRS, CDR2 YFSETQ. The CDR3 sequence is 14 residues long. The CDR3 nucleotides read TGTGCCAGCAGTTTGTCATCTAGCACAGATACGCAGTATTTT. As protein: CASSLSSSTDTQYF.

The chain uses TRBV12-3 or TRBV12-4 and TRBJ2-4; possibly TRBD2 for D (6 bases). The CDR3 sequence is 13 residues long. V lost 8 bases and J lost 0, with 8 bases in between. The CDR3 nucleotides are TGTGCCAGCGGGGGGAAAGCCAAAAACATTCAGTACTTC. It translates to CASGGKAKNIQYF.

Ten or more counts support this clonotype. CDR3 loop: CASNPGPGRSSRNYGYTF. As DNA, the CDR3 is TGTGCCAGCAACCCCGGCCCGGGACGGAGCTCCAGAAACTATGGCTACACCTTC. V gene TRBV27 combines with J gene TRBJ1-2; perhaps TRBD1 as D (5 bases). Germline lookup yields CDR1 MNHEY and CDR2 SMNVEV (reference sequence). This CDR3 is 18 amino acids long. The V and J ends lost 7 bases and 2 bases respectively, with 26 bases between them.

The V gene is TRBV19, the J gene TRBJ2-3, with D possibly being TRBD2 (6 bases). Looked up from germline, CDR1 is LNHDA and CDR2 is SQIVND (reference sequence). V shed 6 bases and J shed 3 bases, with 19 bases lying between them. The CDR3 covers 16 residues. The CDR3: CASRFRTKRGTDTQYF. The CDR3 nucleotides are TGTGCCAGTAGGTTCCGGACTAAACGAGGGACAGATACGCAGTATTTT.

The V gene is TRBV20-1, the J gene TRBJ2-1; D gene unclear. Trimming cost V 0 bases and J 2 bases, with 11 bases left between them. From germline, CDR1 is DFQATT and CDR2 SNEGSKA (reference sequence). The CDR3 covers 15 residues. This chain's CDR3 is CSAREGSRPYNEQFF. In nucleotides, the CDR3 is TGCAGTGCTAGAGAGGGCTCCAGGCCCTACAATGAGCAGTTCTTC.

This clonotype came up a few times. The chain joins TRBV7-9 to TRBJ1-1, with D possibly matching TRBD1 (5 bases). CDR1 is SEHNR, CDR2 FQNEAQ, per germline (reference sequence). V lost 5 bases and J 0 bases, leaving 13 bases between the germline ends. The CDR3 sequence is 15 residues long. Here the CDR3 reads CASSQGVRMNTEAFF. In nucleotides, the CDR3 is TGTGCCAGCAGCCAAGGGGTAAGGATGAACACTGAAGCTTTCTTT. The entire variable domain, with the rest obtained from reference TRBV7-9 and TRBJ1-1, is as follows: DTGVSQNPRHKITKRGQNVTFRCDPISEHNRLYWYRQTLGQGPEFLTYFQNEAQLEKSRLLSDRFSAERPKGSFSTLEIQRTEQGDSAMYLCASSQGVRMNTEAFFGQGTRLTVV.

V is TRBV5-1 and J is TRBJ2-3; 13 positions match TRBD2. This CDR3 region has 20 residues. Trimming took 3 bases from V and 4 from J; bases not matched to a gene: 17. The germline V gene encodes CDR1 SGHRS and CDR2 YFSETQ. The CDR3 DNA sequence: TGCGCCAGCAGCTCGGACGTCCTTCGGACTAGCGGGAGAACGTCAGATACGCAGTATTTT. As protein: CASSSDVLRTSGRTSDTQYF.

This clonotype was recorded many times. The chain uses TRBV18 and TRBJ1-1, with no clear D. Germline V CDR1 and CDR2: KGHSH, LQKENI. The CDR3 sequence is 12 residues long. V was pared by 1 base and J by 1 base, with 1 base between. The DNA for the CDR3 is TGTGCCAGCTCACCACAGAACACTGAAGCTTTCTTT. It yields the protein CASSPQNTEAFF. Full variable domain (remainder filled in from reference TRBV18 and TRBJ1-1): NAGVMQNPRHLVRRRGQEARLRCSPMKGHSHVYWYRQLPEEGLKFMVYLQKENIIDESGMPKERFSAEFPKEGPSILRIQQVVRGDSAAYFCASSPQNTEAFFGQGTRLTVV.

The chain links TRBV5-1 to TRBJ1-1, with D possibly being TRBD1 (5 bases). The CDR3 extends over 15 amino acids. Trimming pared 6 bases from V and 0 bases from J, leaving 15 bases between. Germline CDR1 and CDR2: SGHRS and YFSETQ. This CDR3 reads CASKSGGPMNTEAFF. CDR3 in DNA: TGCGCCAGCAAGTCGGGGGGACCCATGAACACTGAAGCTTTCTTT.

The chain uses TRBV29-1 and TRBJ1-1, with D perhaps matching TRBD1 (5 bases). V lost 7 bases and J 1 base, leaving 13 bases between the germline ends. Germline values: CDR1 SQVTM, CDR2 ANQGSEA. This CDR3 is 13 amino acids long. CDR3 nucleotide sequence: TGCAGCGCCCGATCCGGGGGGAACACTGAAGCTTTCTTT. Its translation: CSARSGGNTEAFF.

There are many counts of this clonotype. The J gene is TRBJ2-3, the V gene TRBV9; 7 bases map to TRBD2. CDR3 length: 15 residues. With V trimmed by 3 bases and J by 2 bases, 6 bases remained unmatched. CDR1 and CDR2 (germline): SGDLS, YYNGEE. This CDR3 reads CASSGGLDYTDTQYF. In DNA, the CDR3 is TGTGCCAGCAGCGGAGGACTAGATTACACAGATACGCAGTATTTT.

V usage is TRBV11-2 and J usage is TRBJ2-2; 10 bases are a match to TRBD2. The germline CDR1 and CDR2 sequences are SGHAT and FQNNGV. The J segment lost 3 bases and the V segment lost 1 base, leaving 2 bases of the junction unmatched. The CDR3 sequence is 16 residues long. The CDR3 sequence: CASSLVLAGDTGELFF. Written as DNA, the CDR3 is TGTGCCAGCAGCTTAGTCCTAGCGGGGGACACCGGGGAGCTGTTTTTT.

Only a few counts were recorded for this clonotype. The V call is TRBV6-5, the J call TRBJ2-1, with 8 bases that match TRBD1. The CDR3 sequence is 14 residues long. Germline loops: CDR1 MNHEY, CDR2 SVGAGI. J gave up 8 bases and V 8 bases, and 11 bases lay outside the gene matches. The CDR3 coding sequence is TGTGCCAGCGCGAGGCGGGACAGGATCCATGAGCAGTTCTTC. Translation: CASARRDRIHEQFF.

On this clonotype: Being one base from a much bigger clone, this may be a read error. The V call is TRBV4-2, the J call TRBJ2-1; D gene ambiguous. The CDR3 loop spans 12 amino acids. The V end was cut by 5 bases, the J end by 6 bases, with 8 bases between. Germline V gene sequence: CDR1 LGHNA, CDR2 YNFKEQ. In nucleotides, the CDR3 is TGTGCCAGCAGCGCCCCTAGCAATGAGCAGTTCTTC. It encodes CASSAPSNEQFF.

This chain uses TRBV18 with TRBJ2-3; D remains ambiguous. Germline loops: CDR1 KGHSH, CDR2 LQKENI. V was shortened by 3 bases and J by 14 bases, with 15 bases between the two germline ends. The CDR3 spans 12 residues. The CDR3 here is CASSPVAGQAYF. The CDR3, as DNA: TGTGCCAGCTCACCGGTTGCAGGTCAGGCGTATTTT.

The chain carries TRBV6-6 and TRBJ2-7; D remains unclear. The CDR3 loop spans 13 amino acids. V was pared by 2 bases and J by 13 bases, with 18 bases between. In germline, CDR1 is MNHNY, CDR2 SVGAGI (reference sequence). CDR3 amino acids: CASSYLPGQDSYF. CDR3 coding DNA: TGTGCCAGCAGTTACCTTCCCGGGCAGGATAGTTACTTC.

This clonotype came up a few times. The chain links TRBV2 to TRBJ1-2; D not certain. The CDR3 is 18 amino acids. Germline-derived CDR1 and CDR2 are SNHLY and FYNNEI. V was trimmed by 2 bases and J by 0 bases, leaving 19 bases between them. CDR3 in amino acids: CASSETNQPTRANYGYTF. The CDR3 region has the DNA TGTGCCAGCAGTGAAACCAACCAGCCCACCAGAGCTAACTATGGCTACACCTTC.

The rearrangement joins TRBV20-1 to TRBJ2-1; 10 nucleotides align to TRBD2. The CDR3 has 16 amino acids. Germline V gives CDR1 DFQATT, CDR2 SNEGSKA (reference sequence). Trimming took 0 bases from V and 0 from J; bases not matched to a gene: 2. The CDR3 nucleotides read TGCAGTGCTAGAGAGACTAGCGGGTTCTCCTACAATGAGCAGTTCTTC. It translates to CSARETSGFSYNEQFF.

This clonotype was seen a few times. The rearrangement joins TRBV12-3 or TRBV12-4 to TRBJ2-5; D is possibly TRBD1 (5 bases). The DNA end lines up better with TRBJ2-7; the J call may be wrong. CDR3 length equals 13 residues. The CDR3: CASLVPGSYEQYV. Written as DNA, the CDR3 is TGTGCCAGCTTGGTTCCAGGGTCCTACGAGCAGTACGTC.

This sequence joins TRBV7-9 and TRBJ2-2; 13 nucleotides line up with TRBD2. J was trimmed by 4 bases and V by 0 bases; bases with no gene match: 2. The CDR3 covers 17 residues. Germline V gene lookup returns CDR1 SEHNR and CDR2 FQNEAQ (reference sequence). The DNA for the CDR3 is TGTGCCAGCAGCTTAGCCGGACTAGCGGGAGTCACCGGGGAGCTGTTTTTT. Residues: CASSLAGLAGVTGELFF.

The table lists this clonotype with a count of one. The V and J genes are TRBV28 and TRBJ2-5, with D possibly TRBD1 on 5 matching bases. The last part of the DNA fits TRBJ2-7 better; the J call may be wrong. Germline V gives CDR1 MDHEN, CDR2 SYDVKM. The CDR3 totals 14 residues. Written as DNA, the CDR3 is TGTGCCAGCTCTAACTCAGGGTTAGCCTACGAGCAGTACTTC. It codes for CASSNSGLAYEQYF.

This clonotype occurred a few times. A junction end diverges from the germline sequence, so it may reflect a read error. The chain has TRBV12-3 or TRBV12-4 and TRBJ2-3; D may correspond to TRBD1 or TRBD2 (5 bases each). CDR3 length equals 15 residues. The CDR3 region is CASSPGTAFTDMQYF. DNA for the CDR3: TGTGCCAGCAGTCCCGGGACGGCTTTCACAGATATGCAGTATTTT.

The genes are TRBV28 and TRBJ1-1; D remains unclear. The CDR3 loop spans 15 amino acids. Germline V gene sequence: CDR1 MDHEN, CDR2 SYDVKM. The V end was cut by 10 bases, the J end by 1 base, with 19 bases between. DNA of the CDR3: TGTGCCACCAACAAAAAGAGTAAACAGAACACTGAAGCTTTCTTT. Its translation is CATNKKSKQNTEAFF.

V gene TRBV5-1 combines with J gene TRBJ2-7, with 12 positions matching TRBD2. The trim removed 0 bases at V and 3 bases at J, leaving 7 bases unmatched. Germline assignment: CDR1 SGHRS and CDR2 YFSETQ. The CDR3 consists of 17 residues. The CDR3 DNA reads TGCGCCAGCAGCTTGGGAACGGGACTAGCGGGCTTCTACGAGCAGTACGTC. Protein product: CASSLGTGLAGFYEQYV.

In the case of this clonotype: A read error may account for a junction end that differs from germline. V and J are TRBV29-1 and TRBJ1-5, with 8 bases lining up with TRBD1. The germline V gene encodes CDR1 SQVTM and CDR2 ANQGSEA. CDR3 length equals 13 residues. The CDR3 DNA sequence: TGCAGCGTCCGGACAGGGTTCAATCAGCCCAAGCATTTT. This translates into CSVRTGFNQPKHF. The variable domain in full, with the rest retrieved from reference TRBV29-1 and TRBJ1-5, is SAVISQKPSRDICQRGTSLTIQCQVDSQVTMMFWYRQQPGQSLTLIATANQGSEATYESGFVIDKFPISRPNLTFSTLTVSNMSPEDSSIYLCSVRTGFNQPKHFGDGTRLSIL.